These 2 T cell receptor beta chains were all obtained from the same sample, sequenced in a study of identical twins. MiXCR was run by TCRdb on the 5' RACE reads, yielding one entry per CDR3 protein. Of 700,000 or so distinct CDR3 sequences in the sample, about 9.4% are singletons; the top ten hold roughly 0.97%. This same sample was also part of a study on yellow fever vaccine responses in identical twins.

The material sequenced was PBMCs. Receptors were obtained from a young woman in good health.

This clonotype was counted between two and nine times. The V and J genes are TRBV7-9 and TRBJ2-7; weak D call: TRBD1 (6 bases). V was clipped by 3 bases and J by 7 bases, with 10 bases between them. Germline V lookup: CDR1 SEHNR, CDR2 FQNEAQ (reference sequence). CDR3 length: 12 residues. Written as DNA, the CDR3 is TGTGCCAGCAGCTTTGACAGGTTTGAGCAGTACTTC. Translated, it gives CASSFDRFEQYF.

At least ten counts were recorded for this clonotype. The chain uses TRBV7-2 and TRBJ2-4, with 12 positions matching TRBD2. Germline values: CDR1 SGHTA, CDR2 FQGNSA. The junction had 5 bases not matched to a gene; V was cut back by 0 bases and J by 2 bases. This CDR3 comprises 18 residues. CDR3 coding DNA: TGTGCCAGCAGCTTAGCGGCTAGCGGGGGGGCGACCAAAAACATTCAGTACTTC. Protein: CASSLAASGGATKNIQYF.